The 24 T cell receptor beta chains below come from one sample, sequenced in a study of cytomegalovirus exposure and HLA in healthy donors. The PCR was carried out with 60 Vbeta primers and 13 Jbeta primers. The table came from immunoSEQ multiplex PCR; TCRdb's copy has only in-frame clones and leaves some out. Of 250,000 to 350,000 clones in the sample, more than 80% were seen once. The sample comprised PBMCs. These receptors originate from a man between 40 and 49 years old in good health and CMV-seropositive.

The chain uses TRBV2 and TRBJ2-5, with a tentative D call TRBD2 (6 bases). Trimming removed 7 bases at V and 2 bases at J, with 14 bases between. The CDR3 is made up of 14 amino acids. Germline V gene data show CDR1 as SNHLY and CDR2 as FYNNEI. CDR3 nucleotide sequence: TGTGCCAGCACGGGGGTCACCTCACAAGAGACCCAGTACTTC. Its protein is CASTGVTSQETQYF.

This clone has just a few counts. The V gene is TRBV7-2, the J gene TRBJ1-3; 7 positions agree with TRBD1. Germline trimming cut 5 bases from V and 0 bases from J; bases unmatched to any gene: 4. The CDR3 length is 15 residues. Germline V CDR1 and CDR2: SGHTA, FQGNSA. CDR3 sequence reads: CASSVGTASGNTIYF. Here the CDR3 DNA reads TGTGCCAGCAGCGTCGGGACAGCCTCTGGAAACACCATATATTTT.

This chain joins TRBV6-1 and TRBJ2-1; no firm D call. V gave up 1 base and J gave up 0 bases, with 10 bases separating them. CDR1 and CDR2 from the germline V gene are MNHNS and SASEGT. This CDR3 is built from 16 residues. As DNA, the CDR3 is TGTGCCAGCAGTGAAGACGGTTGGAGCTCCTACAATGAGCAGTTCTTC. This sequence encodes CASSEDGWSSYNEQFF.

The V and J genes are TRBV15 and TRBJ1-4; possible D gene TRBD1, 6 bases. Between the trimmed V and J ends, which lost 5 bases and 3 bases, there was a span of 13 bases. CDR1 LNHNV and CDR2 YYDKDF come from the germline V gene (reference sequence). The CDR3 spans 15 residues. The CDR3 coding sequence is TGTGCCACCAGCCGAGCCAGGGGTGCTAATGAAAAACTGTTTTTT. Its protein is CATSRARGANEKLFF.

The rearrangement links TRBV15 to TRBJ2-5; weak D call: TRBD1 (6 bases). CDR3 size: 13 residues. Deletions cut 6 bases from V and 3 bases from J, with 11 bases between. Germline V gene sequence: CDR1 LNHNV, CDR2 YYDKDF (reference sequence). The CDR3 protein is CATRTDRKETQYF. CDR3 DNA: TGTGCCACCAGAACTGACAGGAAAGAGACCCAGTACTTC.

This clone showed up just once. V usage is TRBV6-6 and J usage is TRBJ1-1, with D uncertain. From germline, CDR1 is MNHNY and CDR2 SVGAGI (reference sequence). Trimming pared 2 bases from V and 3 bases from J, leaving 13 bases between. This CDR3 is built from 15 residues. CDR3 nucleotide sequence: TGTGCCAGCAGTTACATGGGCGGGTTCGACACTGAAGCTTTCTTT. Its translation: CASSYMGGFDTEAFF.

The CDR3 DNA reads as TGTGCCAGTAGTATAGTAACGACGATAGGGGACTATGGCTACACCTTC. It specifies CASSIVTTIGDYGYTF. The chain combines TRBV19 with TRBJ1-2, with a possible D match to TRBD1 (5 bases). V was pared by 1 base and J by 3 bases, with 15 bases between. The CDR3 runs 16 residues. CDR1 is LNHDA, CDR2 SQIVND, per germline (reference sequence).

This clone was seen just once. The rearrangement uses TRBV5-4 and TRBJ1-2; D is unresolved. This CDR3 spans 13 amino acids. In germline, CDR1 is SGHNT, CDR2 YYREEE (reference sequence). Trimming left V 4 bases short and J 4 bases short, with 11 bases between. CDR3 DNA sequence: TGTGCCAGCAGCCCGGACTACTCCTATGGCTACACCTTC. This gives the protein CASSPDYSYGYTF.

This clone was seen a few times. V gene TRBV6-6 combines with J gene TRBJ1-5, with a weak D call TRBD1 (6 bases). Germline V lookup: CDR1 MNHNY, CDR2 SVGAGI (reference sequence). The CDR3 loop spans 14 amino acids. The germline V and J ends were trimmed by 6 bases and 2 bases, with 11 bases remaining between them. The CDR3 coding sequence is TGTGCCAGCAGAGACCGACAGGGCAATCAGCCCCAGCATTTT. Amino acids: CASRDRQGNQPQHF.

This chain connects TRBV10-3 to TRBJ1-2, with D perhaps TRBD1 (6 bases). Germline CDR1 is ENHRY and CDR2 is SYGVKD. This CDR3 comprises 15 residues. Deletions cut 6 bases from V and 2 bases from J, with 16 bases between. The CDR3 nucleotides are TGTGCCATCAGCCCAGGGGTAAGGGACAACTATGGCTACACCTTC. Translating it yields CAISPGVRDNYGYTF.

A single count supports this clone. The gene calls are TRBV7-3 and TRBJ2-1; TRBD2 aligns across 7 bases. CDR3 length: 14 amino acids. J lost 1 base, V lost 6 bases, and 3 bases had no gene match. CDR1 and CDR2 (germline): SGHTA, FQGTGA. In nucleotides, the CDR3 is TGTGCCAGCAGTCTAGCGGCGTCCTACAATGAGCAGTTCTTC. Translated: CASSLAASYNEQFF.

The chain uses TRBV2 and TRBJ2-7; TRBD2 might be the D (6 bases). This CDR3 has 13 amino acids. Germline lookup yields CDR1 SNHLY and CDR2 FYNNEI. Trimming cost V 4 bases and J 5 bases, with 12 bases left between them. CDR3 protein: CASSVVAANEQYF. CDR3 in DNA: TGTGCCAGCAGTGTTGTAGCGGCCAACGAGCAGTACTTC.

The chain is built from TRBV5-8 and TRBJ2-1; 12 nucleotides agree with TRBD2. Germline CDR1 reads SGHTS; CDR2 reads YDEGEE. This CDR3 has 14 amino acids. With V trimmed by 7 bases and J by 4 bases, 3 bases remained unmatched. DNA for the CDR3: TGTGCCAGCTGGACTAGCGGGAATTACAATGAGCAGTTCTTC. Protein: CASWTSGNYNEQFF.

The V call is TRBV28, the J call TRBJ1-2; D perhaps matches TRBD1 (5 bases). V lost 3 bases and J lost 8, with 13 bases in between. This CDR3 region has 13 residues. Germline V CDR1 and CDR2: MDHEN, SYDVKM. CDR3 sequence (DNA): TGTGCCAGCAGTTTTGTAGGGGCAGTAGGCTACACCTTC. Translation: CASSFVGAVGYTF.

The V gene is TRBV28, the J gene TRBJ2-7, with D possibly matching TRBD1 (6 bases). Deletions cut 6 bases from V and 6 bases from J, with 6 bases between. This CDR3 has 10 amino acids. Per germline, CDR1 MDHEN and CDR2 SYDVKM. The CDR3: CASSRGEQYF. In nucleotides, the CDR3 is TGTGCCAGCAGCAGGGGCGAGCAGTACTTC.

The chain uses TRBV27 and TRBJ2-7, with no clear D. Trimming took 5 bases from V and 3 from J, leaving 11 bases between them. The germline V gene has CDR1 MNHEY and CDR2 SMNVEV (reference sequence). This CDR3 comprises 13 residues. The CDR3 bases are TGTGCCAGCAGTATCAACGAACACTACGAGCAGTACTTC. Its protein product is CASSINEHYEQYF.

The chain couples TRBV5-4 to TRBJ2-3, with D tentatively TRBD1 (6 bases). The V gene lost 7 bases and the J gene lost 2 bases, with 11 bases spanning the gap. The length of the CDR3 is 13 residues. Germline CDR1 and CDR2: SGHNT and YYREEE (reference sequence). The CDR3 nucleotides read TGTGCCAGCGATGGGGACAACACAGATACGCAGTATTTT. This gives the protein CASDGDNTDTQYF.

The chain carries TRBV28 and TRBJ1-1, with D tentatively TRBD1 (5 bases). Per germline, CDR1 MDHEN and CDR2 SYDVKM. CDR3 length: 14 amino acids. V gave up 4 bases and J gave up 1 base, with 10 bases separating them. The CDR3 reads CASSWRGSNTEAFF. The CDR3, as DNA: TGTGCCAGCAGTTGGAGGGGTTCGAACACTGAAGCTTTCTTT.

The CDR3 DNA is TGCAGCGCTAGGGGGGGGTCCTACGAGCAGTACTTC. It codes for CSARGGSYEQYF. V is TRBV29-1 and J is TRBJ2-7; possible D gene TRBD2, 7 bases. Trimming took 7 bases from V and 1 from J, leaving 11 bases between them. The CDR3 is 12 amino acids. Germline V gene lookup returns CDR1 SQVTM and CDR2 ANQGSEA.

This chain uses TRBV6-1 with TRBJ2-1, with TRBD2 matching 11 bases. J gave up 3 bases and V 8 bases, and 3 bases lay outside the gene matches. The CDR3 runs 14 residues. Germline V gene data show CDR1 as MNHNS and CDR2 as SASEGT. The CDR3 nucleotides read TGTGCCAGCGTTGGACTAGCGGGCTACAATGAGCAGTTCTTC. Protein product: CASVGLAGYNEQFF.

This clone has just one count. The chain joins TRBV2 to TRBJ2-1; weak D call: TRBD1 (6 bases). With 7 bases removed from V and 3 bases from J, the gap between germline ends came to 16 bases. Per germline, CDR1 SNHLY and CDR2 FYNNEI. The CDR3 sequence is 15 residues long. This CDR3 is CASIAGVGVYNEQFF. CDR3 nucleotides: TGTGCCAGCATCGCAGGGGTAGGGGTCTACAATGAGCAGTTCTTC.

This rearrangement joins TRBV2 to TRBJ2-5; 11 bases are shared with TRBD1. Germline CDR1 reads SNHLY; CDR2 reads FYNNEI. J was trimmed by 5 bases and V by 3 bases; bases with no gene match: 5. The CDR3 extends over 15 amino acids. CDR3 sequence reads: CASSERTGGRETQYF. The CDR3 bases are TGTGCCAGCAGTGAGCGGACAGGGGGCAGGGAGACCCAGTACTTC.

The genes are TRBV5-1 and TRBJ2-1, with TRBD1 identical over 8 bases. Germline V gene lookup returns CDR1 SGHRS and CDR2 YFSETQ. The CDR3 length is 13 residues. V lost 5 bases to trimming and J lost 7 bases; unmatched junction nucleotides: 5. CDR3 loop: CASRTGDRNEQFF. CDR3 sequence (DNA): TGCGCCAGCAGGACAGGGGATCGAAATGAGCAGTTCTTC.

The chain has TRBV18 and TRBJ2-7; D not resolved. The CDR3 has 13 amino acids. Trimming removed 3 bases from V and 5 bases from J, with 11 bases in between. The germline V gene has CDR1 KGHSH and CDR2 LQKENI. CDR3 in amino acids: CASSPERQNEQYF. CDR3 nucleotide sequence: TGTGCCAGCTCACCCGAACGCCAGAACGAGCAGTACTTC.